This T cell receptor (beta chain) emerged from a study of shared clonotypes between healthy human individuals. Note on this clone: Its specificity is not known. The sample has other DNA sequences that encode this CDR3 too.

Broader study findings: Estimated richness was generally greater in naive than memory subsets. Some clonotypes were shared by all four sorted-subset donors, while others were not shared. The non-shared ones had lower generation probabilities than the shared ones.

Sequencing was performed with immunoSEQ multiplex PCR; in TCRdb, only in-frame clones are kept and a portion is missing. This sample has about 2.3 million clones; just under 95% occur once, and the top ten carry around 0.35%. The CDR3 loop spans 13 amino acids. In germline, CDR1 is SGHDN, CDR2 FVKESK. V gave up 4 bases and J gave up 2 bases, with 6 bases separating them. The TCR comes from a man younger than 35 in good health. Some clones in this sample may be carry-over from other donors' samples. The genes are TRBV14 and TRBJ1-5; D possibly corresponds to TRBD1 (6 bases). The specimen sequenced was naive CD4+ T cells from PBMCs. The subset denotes: CD45RA+ positively selected. The CDR3 nucleotides read TGTGCCAGCAGCCGGACAGGCAATCAGCCCCAGCATTTT. This codes for CASSRTGNQPQHF. The complete variable domain, with remaining parts taken from reference TRBV14 and TRBJ1-5, reads EAGVTQFPSHSVIEKGQTVTLRCDPISGHDNLYWYRRVMGKEIKFLLHFVKESKQDESGMPNNRFLAERTGGTYSTLKVQPAELEDSGVYFCASSRTGNQPQHFGDGTRLSIL.